This entry describes one TCR beta chain. RNA transcripts provided the source from which TCR beta CDR3 regions were amplified. During a first-round RT-PCR of the TCR CDR3, the HTBI primer set was used. MiXCR, run by TCRdb on the multiplex PCR reads, gives a single entry per CDR3 protein. The sample lists fewer than 250,000 distinct CDR3 sequences, 17% seen once, with roughly 53% in the top ten. This sample is part of a study of T cells in Graves' hyperthyroidism and ophthalmopathy. In germline, CDR1 is MDHEN, CDR2 SYDVKM. Trimming shortened V by 5 bases and J by 2 bases, and 10 bases separated the two germline ends. CDR3 length: 15 amino acids.

The source is a man aged 50-59 years with Graves' hyperthyroidism. The chain recombines TRBV28 with TRBJ2-6; the D gene is possibly TRBD2 (5 bases). The source material was blood. CDR3 DNA sequence: TGTGCCAGCAGTCCTAGGAGGACTGGGGCCAACGTCCTGACTTTC. Protein sequence: CASSPRRTGANVLTF.